This T cell receptor (beta chain) was sequenced during a study of cytomegalovirus exposure and HLA in healthy donors (dated 2017 in TCRdb). In the study overall: An earlier analysis of some 500 of the donors reported roughly 300 Gb of sequence data and 117 million unique TCR beta sequences from around 200 million T cells. About 280 gigabases of sequencing data and approximately 80 million unique TCR sequences were included in an early release covering 550 to 650 HLA-typed donors. Of the roughly 400 genotyped donors, 81% fell in the genetic ancestry cluster associated with self-reported Caucasian donors. The study aimed to test whether cataloging public T cell receptors could reveal signatures of past pathogen exposure. The T cell repertoires of some 670 subjects were profiled by immunosequencing and related to cytomegalovirus serostatus. A separate validation cohort of about 110 different subjects was used in addition to the roughly 620-subject first cohort. To predict cytomegalovirus infection status, the study combined high-throughput TCR immunosequencing, statistical association of individual TCRs with disease status, and machine learning. A later analysis re-analyzed previously published TCR beta repertoires from hundreds of donors and added high-resolution HLA genotyping to study TCR occurrence patterns. Rather than drawing on any new phenotypic data, the later analysis identified candidate immune exposures from TCR beta sequences and the way those sequences occurred across donors. An earlier analysis of around 540 of the donors applied high-throughput TCR beta sequencing to assess whether each TCR beta V gene segment acted as functional or pseudogenic. Donor age, sex, ethnicity and CMV serostatus were compiled alongside the repertoire data. In a later genetic analysis, genome-wide SNP genotypes for about 60% of the 666 donors were used, and that subset was treated as a discovery cohort. All discovery cohort repertoires had been generated on a single sequencing platform. Both class I and class II loci were covered by HLA typing, at four-digit resolution. The number of typed donors differed by locus: about 629-630 for A, B, C, DRB1 and DQB1; 500 to 550 for DQA1; fewer than 610 for DPA1; and approximately 450 for DPB1. Roughly five DR-DQ haplotypes were treated as single units for association and clustering because of strong linkage in the cohort. On average, roughly 200,000 unique TCR beta nucleotide sequences were sequenced per donor among some 420 genotyped donors of the cohort, with roughly 19% of those sequences being non-productive. General conclusions and limits of the study: A cluster of highly shared sequence variants was judged likely to be a technical artifact of the sequencing pipeline. Some IMGT-functional V segments, including TRBV6-2 and TRBV6-3, could not be distinguished by the 87-base-pair reads and were therefore excluded. The presence/absence analyses assumed that sequencing depth was roughly uniform across donors, and that assumption may not be true. When HLA alleles, especially DR and DQ, strongly co-occurred, TCR associations were difficult to assign to individual alleles. Several of the top co-occurrence clusters appeared to be linked to parvovirus B19, influenza, CMV and Epstein-Barr virus, according to a later analysis. Most TCR sequences were observed very rarely across donors, whereas some public TCRs were present in many individuals. Cytomegalovirus status was reported to be diagnosed by the classifier with high specificity and sensitivity in both the original and validation cohorts. According to the authors, the approach could potentially be generalized to other disease states and immunological phenotypes. Because counts were too low, roughly 16 rarely observed V segments, including chromosome 9 orphons, were excluded from the earlier analysis of 500 to 700 of the donors. Linkage disequilibrium might explain the correlated functional status among segregating V segments, but an unknown experimental factor could not be ruled out. In the study, roughly 160 TCR beta chains were listed as associated with cytomegalovirus. Only TCR beta chains were sequenced in this cohort, and the absence of alpha or paired-chain data limited detectable features. A few of the identified cytomegalovirus-associated TCR beta chains were confirmed in vitro to be specific for cytomegalovirus antigens. A further reported finding was that TCR beta sequences accurately predicted the HLA-A and HLA-B alleles for most subjects in the first cohort. According to a later analysis, most CMV-associated TCR beta chains appeared to be HLA-restricted, and the HLA associations seemed to be driven largely by CMV exposure. In a later analysis, around 15,000 TCR beta sequences were associated with specific HLA alleles at a false discovery rate of 0.05. In a later analysis, HLA-associated TCR beta chains showed more clonal expansion and lower generation probabilities than non-associated chains that were equally common. According to a later genetic analysis, donors in an Asian-associated ancestry cluster had fewer N-insertions in productive TCRs than the roughly 670-donor mean. According to a later analysis, TCR association rates differed among HLA loci, with DRB1 alleles showing the most associated TCRs and HLA-C alleles showing the fewest. HLA typing was unavailable for some donors at each locus, so association tests used only the typed subset. For the cohort, immune exposure information was limited to CMV serostatus. In a later genetic analysis, a missense DCLRE1C variant was associated with V-gene and J-gene trimming of TCR beta chains, and the association was replicated in an independent cohort. In an earlier analysis of fewer than 750 of the donors, most TCR beta V segments were observed in productive rearrangements about 90% or about 30% of the time, broadly matching IMGT annotations.

Receptor libraries were prepared by the immunoSEQ multiplex PCR assay. The multiplex PCR relied on a mix of 60 forward primers for TCR Vbeta segments and 13 reverse primers for TCR Jbeta segments. The CDR3 region of rearranged TCR beta genes was amplified from genomic DNA with a multiplex PCR assay. On the Illumina HiSeq System, the amplified TCR beta libraries were sequenced as 87-base-pair reads. Per the authors' processing: Across the 500 to 750 repertoires, a later analysis counted approximately 83 million unique TCR beta chains, around 11 million of which were shared by at least two donors. Raw reads were error-corrected and collapsed into unique sequences by a nearest-neighbor algorithm in which closely related sequences were merged to remove PCR and sequencing errors. To assign V, D and J gene segments, CDR3 sequences were aligned to IMGT reference sequences. For a sequence to be retained, a match of at least six nucleotides was required to both a V gene segment and a J gene segment. A rearrangement counted as productive if the CDR3 had no stop codons and remained in frame with V and J, and every other rearrangement counted as non-productive. CDR3 was defined according to IMGT convention as the region running from the second conserved V-encoded cysteine to the conserved J-encoded phenylalanine. The earlier analysis of fewer than 750 of the donors excluded sequences that lacked an unambiguous match to a single V gene segment. In an earlier analysis of roughly 500 of the donors, V segments were called functional above 56.7% productive rearrangements and were called segregating when the between-donor standard deviation exceeded 5%. A statistical classification framework was built for diagnosing cytomegalovirus status from the catalog of TCR beta chain sequences. In a later analysis, TCR nucleotide sequences were compared against IMGT/GENE-DB human TR gene sequences so that V and J genes could be assigned. In a later analysis, CDR3 sequences and most-parsimonious VDJ recombination scenarios were assigned using the TCRdist pipeline. In a later analysis, each TCR beta chain was defined by its CDR3 amino acid sequence together with its V-gene family, and reads without a unique V-gene family were excluded. A later analysis removed roughly 590 highly shared, low-generation-probability nucleotide sequences to deal with suspected cross-contamination and a sequencing artifact. A later analysis calculated a clonal expansion index for each public chain from normalized within-repertoire ranks of inferred template counts. In a later analysis, generation probabilities were computed using a VDJ recombination model fitted to out-of-frame rearrangements, and the results were checked against IGoR. In a later analysis, TCR-TCR, TCR-HLA and TCR-CMV co-occurrence was scored with hypergeometric tests, and a repertoire-size bias correction was applied to TCR pairs. In a later analysis, false discovery rates were estimated by permuting HLA or CMV assignments 20 times. In a later analysis, co-occurring TCRs were grouped using DBSCAN, and TCRdist sequence similarity was added for clustering within HLA-allele-positive subsets. Repertoires with fewer than 30,000 or more than 120,000 public chains were left out of co-occurrence clustering, as were five repertoires with anomalous nucleotide sharing. TCRdb retrieved this table from immuneACCESS and kept in-frame rearrangements only. Not all clones are present; in checked studies, unresolved V genes account for under half, and no reason is known for the remainder. V and J calls and clone size are copied from that table; D and trimming were computed from the DNA. This sample lists over 100,000 clones; approximately 70% were detected once. 5.4% of the sample rests with the top ten.

The cohort comprised some 730 healthy bone marrow donors. Cohort members were all nominally healthy when sampled, although unrecorded immune exposures were likely present. The donor tested CMV seropositive, placing the donor among the 289 seropositive members of the cohort. A peripheral blood sample was collected from each donor, and TCR beta sequencing was performed on peripheral blood mononuclear cells. Genomic DNA extraction from the blood cell samples was performed with the Qiagen DNeasy Blood Extraction Kit. Comments on this clone: The antigen it recognizes is unknown. No base quality values were provided; no much bigger clone lies one nucleotide off.

Taken from the germline V gene, the CDR1 and CDR2 loops are KGHSH and LQKENI. The V and J ends are trimmed by 6 bases and 5 bases, leaving 17 bases between them. There are 15 amino acids in the CDR3, from cysteine to phenylalanine inclusive. CDR3 DNA is the only sequence kept; it has 45 bases, read in frame from the first base. The chain was built from TRBV18 and TRBJ1-5, and the D gene may be TRBD1, 6 bases matching. Sequencing was performed on PBMCs. This TCR came from a woman in her 70s in good health and CMV-seropositive. The CDR3 reads CASSLRNRVDQPQHF. The DNA sequence is TGTGCCAGCTCCCTTAGGAACAGGGTCGATCAGCCCCAGCATTTT.